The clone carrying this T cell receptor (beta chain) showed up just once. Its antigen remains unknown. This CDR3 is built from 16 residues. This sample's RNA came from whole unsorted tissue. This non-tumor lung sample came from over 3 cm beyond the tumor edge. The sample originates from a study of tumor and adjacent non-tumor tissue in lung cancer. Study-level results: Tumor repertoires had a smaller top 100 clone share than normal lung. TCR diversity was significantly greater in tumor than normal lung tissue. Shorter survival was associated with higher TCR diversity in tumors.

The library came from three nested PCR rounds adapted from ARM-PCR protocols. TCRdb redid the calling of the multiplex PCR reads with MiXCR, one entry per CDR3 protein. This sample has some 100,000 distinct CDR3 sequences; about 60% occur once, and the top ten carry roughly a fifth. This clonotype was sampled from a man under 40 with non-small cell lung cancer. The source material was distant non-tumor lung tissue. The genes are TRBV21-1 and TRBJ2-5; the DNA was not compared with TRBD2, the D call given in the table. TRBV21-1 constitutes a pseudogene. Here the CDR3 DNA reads TGTGCCAGCAGCAAACAGACTGGAGGTTTCTCTGAGACCCAGTACTTC. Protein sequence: CASSKQTGGFSETQYF.